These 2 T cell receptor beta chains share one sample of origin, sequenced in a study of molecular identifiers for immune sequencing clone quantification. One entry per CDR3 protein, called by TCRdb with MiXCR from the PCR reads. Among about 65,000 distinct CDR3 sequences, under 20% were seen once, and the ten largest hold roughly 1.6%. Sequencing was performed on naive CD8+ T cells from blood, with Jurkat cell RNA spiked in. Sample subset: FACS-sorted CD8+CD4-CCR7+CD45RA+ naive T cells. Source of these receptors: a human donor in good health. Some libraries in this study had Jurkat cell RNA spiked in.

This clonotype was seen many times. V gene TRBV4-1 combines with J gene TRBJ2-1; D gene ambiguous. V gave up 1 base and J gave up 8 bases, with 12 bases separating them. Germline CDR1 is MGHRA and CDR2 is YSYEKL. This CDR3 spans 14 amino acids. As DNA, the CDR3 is TGCGCCAGCAGCCAAGGGTTAGCTAGAGATGAGCAGTTCTTC. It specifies CASSQGLARDEQFF.

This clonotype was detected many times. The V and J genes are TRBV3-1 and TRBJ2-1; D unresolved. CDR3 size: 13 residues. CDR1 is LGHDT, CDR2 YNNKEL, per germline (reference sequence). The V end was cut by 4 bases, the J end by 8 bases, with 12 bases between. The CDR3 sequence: CASSPPARDEQFF. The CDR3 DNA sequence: TGTGCCAGCAGCCCCCCGGCTAGGGATGAGCAGTTCTTC.